This section outlines one TCR beta chain sequence together with its context. The target antigen is unknown. This sample is drawn from a study of CD8 T cells in Susac syndrome. Looking at the study overall: The Susac syndrome patients were therapy-naive, on corticosteroids, or on intravenous immunoglobulin alone at blood draw.

Whole-study results and caveats: That the number of individuals in its TCR sequencing and HLA analysis was relatively small was acknowledged by the study.

The Susac syndrome patients fit the recently defined diagnostic criteria for definite or probable disease. It was with random hexamers that roughly 0.5 to 1 ug RNA was reverse transcribed. The TCR beta CDR3 was amplified by immunoSEQ multiplex PCR across 54 Vbeta, 13 Jbeta. In TCRdb, the immunoSEQ multiplex PCR reads were re-called with MiXCR into one record per CDR3 protein. The repertoire holds about 170,000 distinct CDR3 sequences, with around 95% as singletons. V was shortened by 6 bases and J by 6 bases, with 18 bases between the two germline ends. The germline gives CDR1 DFQATT, CDR2 SNEGSKA (reference sequence). The CDR3 has 14 amino acids.

This rearrangement joins TRBV20-1 to TRBJ1-5; D is unresolved. Specimen: CD4+ T cells from PBMCs. The sequence was collected from a human donor with Susac syndrome. In DNA form, the CDR3 reads TGCAGTGCCAATTTGGGGAGTTCGGGTCAGCCCCAGCATTTT. Its translation is CSANLGSSGQPQHF.